This TCR beta chain was found in a study of control samples from healthy donors and cancer patients. Clones were read by immunoSEQ multiplex PCR, and TCRdb kept only the in-frame ones, dropping some. This table holds 90,000 to 150,000 clones, 88% found once. The material sequenced was blood. This TCR derives from a man aged 35-49 years in good health.

For the CDR3, the DNA is TGTGCCAGCAGCCTCGAGCAGACATTCCCAGATACGCAGTATTTT. Translation: CASSLEQTFPDTQYF. The V call is TRBV6-5, the J call TRBJ2-3, with D hard to call. V was shortened by 6 bases and J by 4 bases, with 17 bases between the two germline ends. This CDR3 has 15 residues. The germline gives CDR1 MNHEY, CDR2 SVGAGI.